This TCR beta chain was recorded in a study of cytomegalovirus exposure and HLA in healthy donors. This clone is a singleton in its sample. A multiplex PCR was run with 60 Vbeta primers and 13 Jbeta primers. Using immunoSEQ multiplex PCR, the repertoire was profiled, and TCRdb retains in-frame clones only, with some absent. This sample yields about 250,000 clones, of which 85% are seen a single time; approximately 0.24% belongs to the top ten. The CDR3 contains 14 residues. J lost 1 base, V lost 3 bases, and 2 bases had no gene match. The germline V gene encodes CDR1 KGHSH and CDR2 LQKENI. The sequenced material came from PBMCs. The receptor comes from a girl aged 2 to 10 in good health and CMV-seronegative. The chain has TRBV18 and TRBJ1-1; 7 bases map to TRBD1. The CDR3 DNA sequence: TGTGCCAGCTCACCTCAGGGGGGGAACACTGAAGCTTTCTTT. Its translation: CASSPQGGNTEAFF.